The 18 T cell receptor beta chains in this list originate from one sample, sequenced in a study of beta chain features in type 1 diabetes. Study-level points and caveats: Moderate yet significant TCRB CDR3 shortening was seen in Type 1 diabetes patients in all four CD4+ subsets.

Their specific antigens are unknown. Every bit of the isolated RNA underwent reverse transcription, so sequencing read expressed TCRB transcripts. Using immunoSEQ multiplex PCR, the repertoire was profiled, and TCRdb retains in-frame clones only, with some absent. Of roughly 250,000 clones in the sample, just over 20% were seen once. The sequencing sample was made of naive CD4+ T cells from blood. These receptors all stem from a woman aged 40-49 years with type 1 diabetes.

The CDR3 coding sequence is TGTGCCAGCAGCTTATTGGGGCAAATAGCCAAAAACATTCAGTACTTC. Its protein product is CASSLLGQIAKNIQYF. V usage is TRBV7-8 and J usage is TRBJ2-4; D is possibly TRBD1 (5 bases). Germline V CDR1 and CDR2: SGHVS, FQNEAQ. CDR3 size: 16 residues. V gave up 2 bases and J gave up 0 bases, with 11 bases separating them.

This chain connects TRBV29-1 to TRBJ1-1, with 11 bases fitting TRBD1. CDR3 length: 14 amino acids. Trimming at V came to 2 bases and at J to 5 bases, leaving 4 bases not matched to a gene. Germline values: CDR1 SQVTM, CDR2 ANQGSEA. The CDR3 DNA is TGCAGCGTTGAACGGACAGGGGGCAAGACTGAAGCTTTCTTT. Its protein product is CSVERTGGKTEAFF. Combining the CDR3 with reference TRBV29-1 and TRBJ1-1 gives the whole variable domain SAVISQKPSRDICQRGTSLTIQCQVDSQVTMMFWYRQQPGQSLTLIATANQGSEATYESGFVIDKFPISRPNLTFSTLTVSNMSPEDSSIYLCSVERTGGKTEAFFGQGTRLTVV.

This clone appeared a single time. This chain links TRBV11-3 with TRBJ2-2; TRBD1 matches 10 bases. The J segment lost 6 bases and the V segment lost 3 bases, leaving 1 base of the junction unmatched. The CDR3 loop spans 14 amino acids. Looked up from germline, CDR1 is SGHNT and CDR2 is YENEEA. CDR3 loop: CASSLTGGPGELFF. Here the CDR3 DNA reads TGTGCCAGCAGCTTGACAGGGGGCCCCGGGGAGCTGTTTTTT.

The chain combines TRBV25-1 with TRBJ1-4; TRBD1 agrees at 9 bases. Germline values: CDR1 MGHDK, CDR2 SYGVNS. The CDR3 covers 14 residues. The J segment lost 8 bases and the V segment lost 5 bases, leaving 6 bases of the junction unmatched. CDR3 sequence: CASSRTGVLEKLFF. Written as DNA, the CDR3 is TGTGCCAGCAGTCGGACAGGGGTTCTCGAAAAACTGTTTTTT. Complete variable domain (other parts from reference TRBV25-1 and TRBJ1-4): EADIYQTPRYLVIGTGKKITLECSQTMGHDKMYWYQQDPGMELHLIHYSYGVNSTEKGDLSSESTVSRIRTEHFPLTLESARPSHTSQYLCASSRTGVLEKLFFGSGTQLSVL.

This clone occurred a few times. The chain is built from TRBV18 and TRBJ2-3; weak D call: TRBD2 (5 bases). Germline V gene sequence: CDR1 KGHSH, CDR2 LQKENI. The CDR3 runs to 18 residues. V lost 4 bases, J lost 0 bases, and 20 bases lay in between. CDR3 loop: CASSLLATSPSSTDTQYF. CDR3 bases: TGTGCCAGCTCACTCTTAGCGACCTCGCCGTCTAGCACAGATACGCAGTATTTT. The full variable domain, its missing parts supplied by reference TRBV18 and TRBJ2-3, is NAGVMQNPRHLVRRRGQEARLRCSPMKGHSHVYWYRQLPEEGLKFMVYLQKENIIDESGMPKERFSAEFPKEGPSILRIQQVVRGDSAAYFCASSLLATSPSSTDTQYFGPGTRLTVL.

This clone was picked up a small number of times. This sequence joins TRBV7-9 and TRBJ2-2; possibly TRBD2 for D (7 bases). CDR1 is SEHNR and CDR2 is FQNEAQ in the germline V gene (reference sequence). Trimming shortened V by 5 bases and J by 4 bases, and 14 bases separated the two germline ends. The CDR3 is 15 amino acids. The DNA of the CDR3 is TGTGCCAGCAGCGCCACCGCGGGGGCCACCGGGGAGCTGTTTTTT. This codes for CASSATAGATGELFF.

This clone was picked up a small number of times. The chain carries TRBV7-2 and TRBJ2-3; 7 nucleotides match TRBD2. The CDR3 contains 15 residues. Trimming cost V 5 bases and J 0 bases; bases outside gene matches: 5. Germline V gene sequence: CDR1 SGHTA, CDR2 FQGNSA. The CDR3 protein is CASSPRAGSTDTQYF. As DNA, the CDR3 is TGTGCCAGCAGCCCAAGAGCGGGGAGCACAGATACGCAGTATTTT.

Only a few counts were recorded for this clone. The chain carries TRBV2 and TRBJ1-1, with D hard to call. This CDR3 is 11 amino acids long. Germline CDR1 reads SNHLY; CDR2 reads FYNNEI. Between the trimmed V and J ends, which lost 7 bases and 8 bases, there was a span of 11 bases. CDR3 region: CASTYSSEAFF. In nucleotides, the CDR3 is TGTGCCAGCACGTATTCTTCCGAAGCTTTCTTT.

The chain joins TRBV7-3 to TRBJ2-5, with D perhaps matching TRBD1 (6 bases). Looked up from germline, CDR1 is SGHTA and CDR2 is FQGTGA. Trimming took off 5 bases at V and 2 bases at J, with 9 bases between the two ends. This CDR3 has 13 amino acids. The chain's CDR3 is CASSPQGQETQYF. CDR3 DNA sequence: TGTGCCAGCAGCCCTCAGGGGCAAGAGACCCAGTACTTC.

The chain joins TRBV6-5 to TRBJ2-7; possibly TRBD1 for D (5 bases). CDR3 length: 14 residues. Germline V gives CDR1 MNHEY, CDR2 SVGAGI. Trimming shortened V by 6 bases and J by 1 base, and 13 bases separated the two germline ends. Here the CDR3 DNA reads TGTGCCAGCAGGGCAGGGCTGCGGTCCTACGAGCAGTACTTC. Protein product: CASRAGLRSYEQYF.

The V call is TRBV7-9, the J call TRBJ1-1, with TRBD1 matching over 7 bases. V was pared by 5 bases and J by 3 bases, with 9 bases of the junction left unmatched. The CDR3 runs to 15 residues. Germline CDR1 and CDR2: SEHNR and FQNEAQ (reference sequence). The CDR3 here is CASSPRGQGDTEAFF. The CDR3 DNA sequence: TGTGCCAGCAGCCCGAGGGGGCAGGGAGACACTGAAGCTTTCTTT.

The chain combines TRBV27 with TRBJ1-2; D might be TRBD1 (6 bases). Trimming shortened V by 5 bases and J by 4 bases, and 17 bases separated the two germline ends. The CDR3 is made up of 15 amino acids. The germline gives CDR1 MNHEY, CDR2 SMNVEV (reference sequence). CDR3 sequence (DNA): TGTGCCAGCAGTCCTGGCCCCGACAGGAGCTATGGCTACACCTTC. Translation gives CASSPGPDRSYGYTF.

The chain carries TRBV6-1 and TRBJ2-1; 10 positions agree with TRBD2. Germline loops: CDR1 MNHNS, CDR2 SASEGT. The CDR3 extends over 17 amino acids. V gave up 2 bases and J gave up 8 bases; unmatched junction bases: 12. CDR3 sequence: CASSEMFSLAGVYEQFF. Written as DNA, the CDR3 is TGTGCCAGCAGTGAAATGTTTTCGCTAGCGGGGGTCTATGAGCAGTTCTTC.

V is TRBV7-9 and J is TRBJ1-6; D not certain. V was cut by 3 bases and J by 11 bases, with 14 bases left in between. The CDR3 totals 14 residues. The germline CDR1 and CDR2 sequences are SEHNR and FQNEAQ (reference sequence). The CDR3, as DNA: TGTGCCAGCAGCTTCTTAGAGAGAGGAACACCCCTCCACTTT. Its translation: CASSFLERGTPLHF. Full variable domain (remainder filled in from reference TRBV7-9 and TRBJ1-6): DTGVSQNPRHKITKRGQNVTFRCDPISEHNRLYWYRQTLGQGPEFLTYFQNEAQLEKSRLLSDRFSAERPKGSFSTLEIQRTEQGDSAMYLCASSFLERGTPLHFGNGTRLTVT.

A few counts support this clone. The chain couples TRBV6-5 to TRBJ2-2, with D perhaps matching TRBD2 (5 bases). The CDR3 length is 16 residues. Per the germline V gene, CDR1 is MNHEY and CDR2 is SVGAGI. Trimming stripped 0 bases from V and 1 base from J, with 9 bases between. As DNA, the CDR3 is TGTGCCAGCAGTTACTCGTGGACTGTGAACACCGGGGAGCTGTTTTTT. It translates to CASSYSWTVNTGELFF.

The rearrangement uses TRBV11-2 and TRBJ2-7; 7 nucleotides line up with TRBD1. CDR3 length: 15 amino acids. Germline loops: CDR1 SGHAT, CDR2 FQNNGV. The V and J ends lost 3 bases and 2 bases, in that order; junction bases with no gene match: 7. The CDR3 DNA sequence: TGTGCCAGCAGCTTGGCGACAGGGAGCCCCTACGAGCAGTACTTC. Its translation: CASSLATGSPYEQYF.

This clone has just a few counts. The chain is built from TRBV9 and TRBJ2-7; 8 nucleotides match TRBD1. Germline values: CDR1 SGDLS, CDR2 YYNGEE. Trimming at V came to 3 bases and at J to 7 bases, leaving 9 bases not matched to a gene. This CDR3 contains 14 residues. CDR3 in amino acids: CASSETGEKREQYF. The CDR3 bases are TGTGCCAGCAGCGAGACAGGGGAGAAGCGGGAGCAGTACTTC.

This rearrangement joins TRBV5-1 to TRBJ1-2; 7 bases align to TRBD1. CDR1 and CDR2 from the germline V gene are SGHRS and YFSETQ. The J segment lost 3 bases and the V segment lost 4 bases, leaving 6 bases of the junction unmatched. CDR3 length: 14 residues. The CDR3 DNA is TGCGCCAGCAGCGCTATTGGACAGGACTATGGCTACACCTTC. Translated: CASSAIGQDYGYTF.